This T cell receptor (beta chain) is drawn from a study of Graves' ophthalmopathy and Graves' hyperthyroidism. Study-level findings and limits: Predictions made by the model for ophthalmopathy progression reached 70.59% sensitivity and about 72% specificity. Cross-validated, the 13-signature model showed 87.88%/81.08% sensitivity/specificity, and 80%/75% in the test set. Blood also held most thyroid clonotypes expanded above 0.001 frequency.

Amplifying from RNA transcripts, the study obtained TCR beta CDR3 regions. An opening RT-PCR round employed HTBI primers and preceded a second-round multiplex PCR. Each CDR3 protein is one row after TCRdb ran MiXCR on the multiplex PCR reads. Here the sample spans over a million distinct CDR3 sequences, less than 45% being singletons. Clinicians diagnosed using symptoms, serum thyroxine, TRAb, thyroid ultrasound and orbital computed tomography. Germline V gene lookup returns CDR1 MDHEN and CDR2 SYDVKM. The CDR3 spans 17 residues. Trimming removed 5 bases at V and 0 bases at J, with 14 bases between. Turning to this clonotype: What it binds is unknown.

Specimen: peripheral blood or thyroid tissue (not recorded which). This chain uses TRBV28 with TRBJ2-6; perhaps TRBD1 as D (6 bases). This sequence was found in an adult man with Graves' hyperthyroidism. CDR3 in amino acids: CASSAVQGLSGANVLTF. CDR3 coding DNA: TGTGCCAGCAGTGCAGTACAGGGTCTCTCTGGGGCCAACGTCCTGACTTTC.